This TCR beta chain was observed in a study of T cells in Graves' hyperthyroidism and ophthalmopathy. There were TCR beta CDR3 regions amplified from RNA transcripts. The TCR CDR3 was amplified in a first-round RT-PCR using the HTBI primer set. TCRdb called the multiplex PCR reads again in MiXCR, with one record for every CDR3 protein. The sample holds about 560,000 distinct CDR3 sequences, 16% seen once. This clonotype was picked up many times. Trimming left V 6 bases short and J 6 bases short, with 15 bases between. The CDR3 loop spans 15 amino acids. Sequenced material: blood. This chain joins TRBV12-3 or TRBV12-4 and TRBJ1-6; D is perhaps TRBD1 (5 bases). This clonotype was obtained from a woman aged 18-29 years with Graves' hyperthyroidism. The CDR3, as DNA: TGTGCCAGCAGCTCATACGACAGCGCTAATTCACCCCTCCACTTT. Translating gives CASSSYDSANSPLHF.